This TCR beta chain appears in the sequencing data of a study of spatial heterogeneity in lung cancer. Noted time point: sample taken at primary tumor resection. Tumor, nontumor lung or frozen PBMC supplied whole RNA, sequenced without sorting. TCRdb passed the 5' RACE reads through MiXCR, listing each CDR3 protein once. This sample has about 50,000 distinct CDR3 sequences, with roughly 7.6% found just once. This clonotype occurred many times. Germline CDR1 reads LNHDA; CDR2 reads SQIVND (reference sequence). The CDR3 is 17 amino acids. V gave up 5 bases and J gave up 1 base, with 20 bases separating them.

This TCR was sampled from a female donor with early-stage non-small cell lung cancer. The chain couples TRBV19 to TRBJ1-1, with D maybe TRBD1 (6 bases). This specimen consisted of PBMCs, obtained at surgery. The CDR3 nucleotides read TGTGCCAGTAGTTCCGGAGGGGGGGCGGACTGGAACACTGAAGCTTTCTTT. The encoded protein is CASSSGGGADWNTEAFF.